Following are 18 T cell receptor beta chains from one sample sequenced in a study of vaccination effects on CD4 cells after COVID-19. Libraries were prepared by immunoSEQ multiplex PCR; TCRdb keeps only in-frame clonotypes and omits some of them. The profile covers about 20,000 clones, with roughly 70% appearing a single time and 9.1% taken by the ten largest. Peptide-pool stimulation followed by sequencing identified expanded antigen-specific CD4+ clonotypes in the ViraFEST assay. Following a 10-day culture, CD4+ T cells were purified. Nobody among the vaccine recipients had prior SARS-CoV-2 infection (nucleocapsid antibodies were negative). These receptors have no identified antigens. Here the sequenced sample was CD4+ T cells from PBMCs cultured with HCoV-NL63 spike peptides, taken before COVID-19 vaccination. The source of these receptors is a human donor who received a COVID-19 vaccine.

The rearrangement uses TRBV5-4 and TRBJ1-2; TRBD1 agrees at 8 bases. Trimming took 5 bases from V and 8 from J; bases not matched to a gene: 14. Germline CDR1 reads SGHNT; CDR2 reads YYREEE (reference sequence). The CDR3 consists of 15 residues. This chain's CDR3 is CASRPQGGAGRGYTF. Written as DNA, the CDR3 is TGTGCCAGCAGGCCACAGGGGGGGGCCGGAAGGGGCTACACCTTC.

The V and J genes are TRBV5-1 and TRBJ1-1; 9 nucleotides align to TRBD1. This CDR3 is 15 amino acids long. Germline CDR1 and CDR2: SGHRS and YFSETQ. After removal of 0 bases from V and 10 bases from J, the junction contained 10 bases not matched to a gene. The CDR3 loop reads CASSLAGTGSGRAFF. CDR3 nucleotide sequence: TGCGCCAGCAGCTTGGCCGGGACAGGGAGCGGGAGAGCTTTCTTT.

J is TRBJ2-1 and V is TRBV24-1; 9 nucleotides match TRBD1. CDR1 KGHDR and CDR2 SFDVKD come from the germline V gene. With V trimmed by 8 bases and J by 7 bases, 17 bases remained unmatched. The CDR3 sequence is 17 residues long. CDR3 residues: CATNTGITGQGENEQFF. The CDR3 DNA reads as TGTGCCACCAATACGGGGATCACGGGACAGGGAGAGAATGAGCAGTTCTTC.

This clone appeared a few times. This chain connects TRBV7-9 to TRBJ2-7; D is ambiguous. The CDR3 is 12 residues long. Germline V gives CDR1 SEHNR, CDR2 FQNEAQ (reference sequence). The germline V and J ends were trimmed by 4 bases and 3 bases, with 7 bases remaining between them. The CDR3 sequence: CASSSSHYEQYF. DNA for the CDR3: TGTGCCAGCAGCTCGAGCCACTACGAGCAGTACTTC.

The V and J genes are TRBV3-1 (or the pseudogene TRBV3-2) and TRBJ2-7; 8 positions agree with TRBD2. The junction had 8 bases not matched to a gene; V was cut back by 1 base and J by 6 bases. The CDR3 sequence is 15 residues long. From germline, CDR1 is LGHDT and CDR2 YNNKEL (reference sequence). In nucleotides, the CDR3 is TGTGCCAGCAGCCAAGGCGGGACTAGGGATGGCGAGCAGTACTTC. Protein product: CASSQGGTRDGEQYF.

CDR3 in DNA: TGTGCCAGTAGGACGGGACTAGCGGGAACGTCTGGGGCCAACGTCCTGACTTTC. Encoded protein: CASRTGLAGTSGANVLTF. V usage is TRBV19 and J usage is TRBJ2-6, with TRBD2 matching 13 bases. The CDR3 loop spans 18 amino acids. V lost 6 bases, J lost 1 base, and 6 bases stayed unmatched. Germline-derived CDR1 and CDR2 are LNHDA and SQIVND (reference sequence).

This chain links TRBV20-1 with TRBJ2-5; 12 positions match TRBD2. The ends lost 3 bases at V and 7 bases at J; junction bases unmatched: 9. CDR1 DFQATT and CDR2 SNEGSKA come from the germline V gene (reference sequence). This CDR3 contains 15 residues. The CDR3 bases are TGCAGTGCTAGTGATACTAGCGGGGGGCCTAGGACCCAGTACTTC. As protein: CSASDTSGGPRTQYF.

This clone has just one count. The genes are TRBV15 and TRBJ1-3, with a possible D match to TRBD1 (6 bases). Per the germline V gene, CDR1 is LNHNV and CDR2 is YYDKDF (reference sequence). CDR3 length equals 16 residues. V was shortened by 0 bases and J by 2 bases, with 11 bases between the two germline ends. CDR3 bases: TGTGCCACCAGCAGAGACTTAGGGACAACTGGAAACACCATATATTTT. Amino acids: CATSRDLGTTGNTIYF.

CDR3 loop: CASSHPSLEYEQYF. In nucleotides, the CDR3 is TGTGCCAGCAGTCACCCTTCATTAGAATACGAGCAGTACTTC. The J gene is TRBJ2-7, the V gene TRBV6-5; D gene uncertain. Trimming cost V 5 bases and J 4 bases, with 15 bases left between them. The germline gives CDR1 MNHEY, CDR2 SVGAGI. The CDR3 loop spans 14 amino acids.

The chain links TRBV6-2 or TRBV6-3 to TRBJ1-2; 7 bases are a match to TRBD1. This CDR3 has 14 residues. Germline V gene lookup returns CDR1 MNHEY and CDR2 SVGEGT. Trimming at V came to 5 bases and at J to 2 bases, leaving 5 bases not matched to a gene. The CDR3 nucleotides are TGTGCCAGCAGTCCAGGGACAGCAAACTATGGCTACACCTTC. It encodes CASSPGTANYGYTF.

A few counts support this clone. The V and J genes are TRBV2 and TRBJ2-5; tentatively, D is TRBD1 (5 bases). Germline-derived CDR1 and CDR2 are SNHLY and FYNNEI. The CDR3 is 15 amino acids. V dropped 6 bases and J dropped 5 bases, with 19 bases sitting between them. CDR3 DNA: TGTGCCAGCAGGGCCCGCCAGGCAGGGCGGGAGACCCAGTACTTC. Residues: CASRARQAGRETQYF.

The chain recombines TRBV6-5 with TRBJ1-3, with D hard to call. Trimming shortened V by 2 bases and J by 3 bases, and 11 bases separated the two germline ends. Germline CDR1 reads MNHEY; CDR2 reads SVGAGI. This CDR3 has 15 residues. CDR3 sequence reads: CASSYKAGSGNTIYF. The CDR3 nucleotides are TGTGCCAGCAGTTACAAGGCCGGTAGTGGAAACACCATATATTTT.

The J gene is TRBJ1-4, the V gene TRBV7-9, with 7 bases aligning to TRBD1. The V gene's germline CDR1 is SEHNR and CDR2 FQNEAQ (reference sequence). Trimming took 1 base from V and 6 from J; bases not matched to a gene: 5. This CDR3 is 15 amino acids long. The CDR3 DNA reads as TGTGCCAGCAGCTTAGGACAGGGTTTTGATGAAAAACTGTTTTTT. Its translation: CASSLGQGFDEKLFF.

This chain uses TRBV3-1 (or the pseudogene TRBV3-2) with TRBJ2-2; D is unresolved. CDR1 is LGHDT, CDR2 YNNKEL, per germline (reference sequence). V was cut by 4 bases and J by 4 bases, with 10 bases left in between. This CDR3 is built from 14 residues. CDR3 sequence: CASSPYLGTGELFF. The CDR3 coding sequence is TGTGCCAGCAGCCCCTATTTGGGCACCGGGGAGCTGTTTTTT.

The sample holds a few counts of this clone. The chain couples TRBV18 to TRBJ1-4; D gene uncertain. The germline V and J ends were trimmed by 4 bases and 0 bases, with 9 bases remaining between them. CDR1 and CDR2 from the germline V gene are KGHSH and LQKENI. The CDR3 loop spans 15 amino acids. The CDR3 DNA follows: TGTGCCAGCTCACGGAGCACCGCAACTAATGAAAAACTGTTTTTT. It specifies CASSRSTATNEKLFF.

V is TRBV9 and J is TRBJ2-7, with D unclear. The V and J ends lost 0 bases and 2 bases respectively, with 9 bases between them. In germline, CDR1 is SGDLS, CDR2 YYNGEE. CDR3 size: 14 residues. CDR3 in DNA: TGTGCCAGCAGCGTAGCCCCAGGTACCTACGAGCAGTACTTC. It yields the protein CASSVAPGTYEQYF.

In its sample, this clone was seen once. The chain joins TRBV19 to TRBJ1-5; 7 nucleotides align to TRBD1. Germline V gives CDR1 LNHDA, CDR2 SQIVND (reference sequence). CDR3 length equals 14 residues. The junction had 3 bases not matched to a gene; V was cut back by 6 bases and J by 1 base. CDR3 sequence reads: CASSMGQSNQPQHF. The CDR3 coding sequence is TGTGCCAGTAGCATGGGACAGAGCAATCAGCCCCAGCATTTT.

V usage is TRBV19 and J usage is TRBJ2-1; D may be TRBD2 (6 bases). V gave up 4 bases and J gave up 0 bases, with 13 bases separating them. Per germline, CDR1 LNHDA and CDR2 SQIVND (reference sequence). The CDR3 is made up of 16 amino acids. The DNA of the CDR3 is TGTGCCAGTAGTACGGGAGATCCGAGCTCCTACAATGAGCAGTTCTTC. This codes for CASSTGDPSSYNEQFF.